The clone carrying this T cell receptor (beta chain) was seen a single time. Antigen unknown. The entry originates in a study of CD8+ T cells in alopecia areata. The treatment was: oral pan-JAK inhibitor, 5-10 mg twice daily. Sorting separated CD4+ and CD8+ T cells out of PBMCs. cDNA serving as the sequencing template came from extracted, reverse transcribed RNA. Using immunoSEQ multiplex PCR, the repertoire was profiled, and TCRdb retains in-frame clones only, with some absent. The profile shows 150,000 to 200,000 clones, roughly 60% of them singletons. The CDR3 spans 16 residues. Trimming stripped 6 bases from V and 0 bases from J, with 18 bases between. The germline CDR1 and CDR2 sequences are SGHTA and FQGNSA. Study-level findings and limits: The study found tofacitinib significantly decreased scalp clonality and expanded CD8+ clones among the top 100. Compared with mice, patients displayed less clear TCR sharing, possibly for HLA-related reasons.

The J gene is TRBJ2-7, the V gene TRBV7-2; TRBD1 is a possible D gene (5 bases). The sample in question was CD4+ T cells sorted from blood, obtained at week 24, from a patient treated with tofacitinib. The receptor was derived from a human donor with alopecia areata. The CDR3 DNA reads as TGTGCCAGCAGTTCCGATTCAGGGCGCTCCTCCTACGAGCAGTACTTC. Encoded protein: CASSSDSGRSSYEQYF.